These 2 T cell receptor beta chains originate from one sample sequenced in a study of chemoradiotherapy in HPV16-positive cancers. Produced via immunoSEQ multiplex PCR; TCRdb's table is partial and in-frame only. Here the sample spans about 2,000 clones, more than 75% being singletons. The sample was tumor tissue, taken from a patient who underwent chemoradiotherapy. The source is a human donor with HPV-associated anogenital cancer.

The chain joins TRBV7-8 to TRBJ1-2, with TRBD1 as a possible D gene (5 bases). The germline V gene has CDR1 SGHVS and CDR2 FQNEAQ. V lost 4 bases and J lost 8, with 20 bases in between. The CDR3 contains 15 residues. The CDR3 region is CASSSRPQGIGGYTF. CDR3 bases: TGTGCCAGCAGCTCGAGACCTCAGGGAATAGGAGGCTACACCTTC.

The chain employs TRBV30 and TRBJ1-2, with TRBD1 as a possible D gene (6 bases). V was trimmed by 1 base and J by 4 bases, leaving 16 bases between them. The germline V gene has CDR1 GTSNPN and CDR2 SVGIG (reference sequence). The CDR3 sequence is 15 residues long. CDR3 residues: CAWSDPGHKTYGYTF. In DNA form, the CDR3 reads TGTGCCTGGAGTGACCCGGGACACAAGACCTATGGCTACACCTTC.